This is a list of T cell receptor beta chains from one sample in a study of T cells expressing NK-cell markers. TCRdb re-called the 5' RACE reads, yielding one record per CDR3 amino acid sequence without DNA. This sample's clone table lists around 380,000 distinct CDR3 sequences. The sample was blood T cells: a sorted CD56 or NKG2C T cell subset, CD4+ or CD8+ T cells, or bulk PBMC T cells (not recorded which). The receptors were sampled from a woman aged 50 to 60 in good health. CDR3s include the opening cysteine and the closing phenylalanine or tryptophan. The order of the fields is V gene, J gene, CDR3 protein.

v_call: TRBV18
j_call: TRBJ2-1
cdr3_aa: CASSPPSAGGLADNEQFF

v_call: TRBV20-1
j_call: TRBJ2-5
cdr3_aa: CSLVAGLQETQYF

v_call: TRBV21-1
j_call: TRBJ1-1
cdr3_aa: CASSKAKNTEAFF

v_call: TRBV5-1
j_call: TRBJ2-1
cdr3_aa: CASAKELTSPRGGQFF

v_call: TRBV12-3/TRBV12-4
j_call: TRBJ2-1
cdr3_aa: CASSFDGPVYNEQFF

v_call: TRBV18
j_call: TRBJ2-7
cdr3_aa: CASSPLSGAGREQYF

v_call: TRBV7-9
j_call: TRBJ2-7
cdr3_aa: CASSYTGIHEQYF

v_call: TRBV27
j_call: TRBJ2-6
cdr3_aa: CASRKGGPSGANVLTF

v_call: TRBV12-3/TRBV12-4
j_call: TRBJ2-7
cdr3_aa: CASSLIGTGPPREQYF

v_call: TRBV5-1
j_call: TRBJ2-7
cdr3_aa: CASSLAWGLHEQYF

v_call: TRBV7-9
j_call: TRBJ2-2
cdr3_aa: CASSPRLAGSTGELFF

v_call: TRBV3-1
j_call: TRBJ1-1
cdr3_aa: CASSPDSMNTEAFF

v_call: TRBV29-1
j_call: TRBJ1-2
cdr3_aa: CSVELAYGYTF

v_call: TRBV24-1
j_call: TRBJ1-5
cdr3_aa: CATSDPTGNQPQHF

v_call: TRBV12-5
j_call: TRBJ1-2
cdr3_aa: CASGRPGTRDQGYTF

v_call: TRBV20-1
j_call: TRBJ2-1
cdr3_aa: CSARGREGYNEQFF

v_call: TRBV7-3
j_call: TRBJ1-6
cdr3_aa: CASSLAAGNFSPLHF

v_call: TRBV12-3/TRBV12-4
j_call: TRBJ2-7
cdr3_aa: CASSATREGRYEQYF

v_call: TRBV12-3/TRBV12-4
j_call: TRBJ2-1
cdr3_aa: CASSLTVLAGVGGEQFF

v_call: TRBV9
j_call: TRBJ2-2
cdr3_aa: CATGGLAANTGELFF

v_call: TRBV5-1
j_call: TRBJ2-3
cdr3_aa: CASSLRVAGATDTQYF

v_call: TRBV6-6
j_call: TRBJ1-1
cdr3_aa: CASSPQRGTSNTEAFF

v_call: TRBV11-2
j_call: TRBJ1-5
cdr3_aa: CASSTSGSAGGQPQHF

v_call: TRBV12-3/TRBV12-4
j_call: TRBJ1-1
cdr3_aa: CASSNLVEAFF

v_call: TRBV12-3/TRBV12-4
j_call: TRBJ2-1
cdr3_aa: CASSQYQDKAMAGRQFF

v_call: TRBV6-5
j_call: TRBJ1-2
cdr3_aa: CASSYGRQGASYGYTF

v_call: TRBV5-6
j_call: TRBJ2-7
cdr3_aa: CASTDFYEQYF

v_call: TRBV20-1
j_call: TRBJ2-5
cdr3_aa: CSARDRLPRAQYF

v_call: TRBV3-1
j_call: TRBJ2-7
cdr3_aa: CASSQDLSNVDEQYF

v_call: TRBV12-3/TRBV12-4
j_call: TRBJ1-1
cdr3_aa: CASSPSQWRVGTEAFF

v_call: TRBV30
j_call: TRBJ2-2
cdr3_aa: CAWSPPRRSGTTGELFF

v_call: TRBV4-1
j_call: TRBJ2-1
cdr3_aa: CASSQVNNEQFF

v_call: TRBV18
j_call: TRBJ2-5
cdr3_aa: CASSIAGTSLETQYF

v_call: TRBV2
j_call: TRBJ2-1
cdr3_aa: CASSEGQMAHEQFF

v_call: TRBV11-3
j_call: TRBJ2-3
cdr3_aa: CASSPSSGITDTQYF

v_call: TRBV6-1
j_call: TRBJ2-4
cdr3_aa: CASSILQGANGIQYF

v_call: TRBV11-2
j_call: TRBJ2-1
cdr3_aa: CASSLPPPGLVPWGQFF